A single sample is the source of the 32 T cell receptor beta chains below, sequenced in a study of T cells in Graves' hyperthyroidism and ophthalmopathy. Amplified regions were TCR beta CDR3 sequences from RNA transcripts. First-round RT-PCR targeting the TCR CDR3 was performed with the HTBI primer set. Each CDR3 protein is one row after TCRdb ran MiXCR on the multiplex PCR reads. The sample lists approximately 430,000 distinct CDR3 sequences, more than 15% seen once, with roughly 13% in the top ten. The sequencing input was blood. Receptors were obtained from a young woman with Graves' hyperthyroidism.

The table lists this clonotype with a few counts. Sequence at one end of the junction differs from germline and may be a read error. The rearrangement uses TRBV12-3 or TRBV12-4 and TRBJ1-1; TRBD1 matches at 12 bases. The CDR3 is 16 amino acids. The CDR3 loop is CASGLGTGGLNTEAFF. CDR3 DNA: TGTGCCAGCGGTTTAGGGACAGGGGGCTTGAACACTGAAGCTTTCTTT.

This clonotype was detected ten times or more. The chain employs TRBV12-3 or TRBV12-4 and TRBJ2-7; 8 nucleotides align to TRBD1. The V segment lost 2 bases and the J segment 3 bases; nucleotides outside the gene matches: 27. The CDR3 is made up of 22 amino acids. CDR3 in amino acids: CASSLPRGPLDRGGILVYEQYF. The CDR3 DNA reads TGTGCCAGCAGTTTACCGCGGGGCCCCCTAGACAGGGGCGGTATTTTAGTCTACGAGCAGTACTTC.

The chain joins TRBV19 to TRBJ2-1, with 10 bases identical to TRBD2. CDR1 and CDR2 (germline): LNHDA, SQIVND (reference sequence). This CDR3 region has 16 residues. Germline trimming cut 5 bases from V and 3 bases from J; bases unmatched to any gene: 7. In DNA form, the CDR3 reads TGTGCCAGTAGTCCAATGTTAGCGGGAGGCTACAATGAGCAGTTCTTC. Translating gives CASSPMLAGGYNEQFF. Variable domain in full (rest from reference TRBV19 and TRBJ2-1): DGGITQSPKYLFRKEGQNVTLSCEQNLNHDAMYWYRQDPGQGLRLIYYSQIVNDFQKGDIAEGYSVSREKKESFPLTVTSAQKNPTAFYLCASSPMLAGGYNEQFFGPGTRLTVL.

This clonotype appeared many times. The CDR3, as DNA: TGTGCCAGCAGTCCCGGCAGTGAGCAGTTCTTC. Protein: CASSPGSEQFF. J is TRBJ2-1 and V is TRBV28; D unresolved. V lost 5 bases to trimming and J lost 9 bases, with 8 bases between them. Germline V gene data show CDR1 as MDHEN and CDR2 as SYDVKM. The CDR3 is 11 amino acids.

This clonotype was counted many times. This chain joins TRBV5-6 and TRBJ1-1; 9 nucleotides line up with TRBD1. This CDR3 comprises 17 residues. The trim removed 5 bases at V and 4 bases at J, leaving 15 bases unmatched. Germline V gene lookup returns CDR1 SGHDT and CDR2 YYEEEE. The CDR3 loop reads CASRLGTGIEGSTEAFF. As DNA, the CDR3 is TGTGCCAGCAGACTGGGGACAGGGATAGAGGGAAGCACTGAAGCTTTCTTT.

V usage is TRBV6-2 or TRBV6-3 and J usage is TRBJ2-1, with TRBD2 matching 8 bases. Germline loops: CDR1 MNHEY, CDR2 SVGEGT. The CDR3 loop spans 15 amino acids. J was trimmed by 4 bases and V by 6 bases; bases with no gene match: 8. The CDR3 is CASSPPSGWYNEQFF. The CDR3 DNA sequence: TGTGCCAGCAGCCCTCCTAGCGGGTGGTACAATGAGCAGTTCTTC.

This clonotype showed up many times. The chain combines TRBV12-3 or TRBV12-4 with TRBJ2-7; a possible D gene is TRBD2 (6 bases). Trimming pared 5 bases from V and 4 bases from J, leaving 18 bases between. This CDR3 is built from 15 residues. CDR3 sequence reads: CASSLRDFKRYEQYF. The CDR3 nucleotides are TGTGCCAGCAGTCTGCGGGATTTCAAACGGTACGAGCAGTACTTC.

The chain combines TRBV10-3 with TRBJ2-2; D ambiguous. The germline V and J ends were trimmed by 4 bases and 2 bases, with 2 bases remaining between them. The CDR3 contains 12 residues. Germline V gives CDR1 ENHRY, CDR2 SYGVKD. The CDR3 is CAISVNTGELFF. CDR3 nucleotides: TGTGCCATCAGTGTTAACACCGGGGAGCTGTTTTTT.

Turning to this clonotype: This may stem from a read error, because a much larger clone lies one nucleotide away. The V gene is TRBV2, the J gene TRBJ2-7; TRBD2 matches 7 bases. There are 12 residues in the CDR3. CDR1 SNHLY and CDR2 FYNNEI come from the germline V gene. V was clipped by 7 bases and J by 4 bases; unmatched bases: 4. The DNA of the CDR3 is TGTGCCAGCACTTGGGGGGGATACGAGCAGTACTTC. Residues: CASTWGGYEQYF.

This clonotype was recorded at least ten times. The chain has TRBV20-1 and TRBJ1-5, with a weak D call TRBD1 (6 bases). Trimming took off 3 bases at V and 3 bases at J, with 12 bases between the two ends. Germline V lookup: CDR1 DFQATT, CDR2 SNEGSKA (reference sequence). The length of the CDR3 is 14 residues. CDR3 DNA: TGCAGTGCTAGGGGGGACACGTACAATCAGCCCCAGCATTTT. As protein: CSARGDTYNQPQHF.

This clonotype occurred many times. J is TRBJ2-7 and V is TRBV27; perhaps TRBD1 as D (6 bases). The CDR3 consists of 14 residues. Trimming removed 5 bases at V and 0 bases at J, with 11 bases between. Looked up from germline, CDR1 is MNHEY and CDR2 is SMNVEV (reference sequence). The CDR3 sequence is CASSKRDISYEQYF. The DNA for the CDR3 is TGTGCCAGCAGTAAACGGGACATCTCCTACGAGCAGTACTTC.

This clonotype was seen a few times. The chain is built from TRBV2 and TRBJ2-2, with a possible D match to TRBD1 (6 bases). This CDR3 region has 17 residues. V was cut by 5 bases and J by 1 base, with 17 bases left in between. Germline CDR1 reads SNHLY; CDR2 reads FYNNEI. CDR3 in amino acids: CASSKVRGRMNTGELFF. For the CDR3, the DNA is TGTGCCAGCAGTAAGGTCAGGGGACGGATGAACACCGGGGAGCTGTTTTTT.

The chain employs TRBV9 and TRBJ2-7; D is possibly TRBD2 (6 bases). The CDR3 consists of 15 residues. The germline CDR1 and CDR2 sequences are SGDLS and YYNGEE. V was cut by 0 bases and J by 4 bases, with 14 bases left in between. Written as DNA, the CDR3 is TGTGCCAGCAGCGTAGGACTAGGAGGCCGGTACGAGCAGTACTTC. It yields the protein CASSVGLGGRYEQYF.

A word on this clonotype: Relative to the germline gene, one junction end is altered; a read error may explain this. The rearrangement uses TRBV19 and TRBJ1-5, with TRBD1 matching 8 bases. There are 15 residues in the CDR3. From germline, CDR1 is LNHDA and CDR2 SQIVND (reference sequence). The DNA of the CDR3 is TGTGCCAATAGTATCCCGGACAGGGCTGTTCAGCCCCAGCATTTT. This encodes CANSIPDRAVQPQHF.

With respect to this clonotype: Being one base from a much bigger clone, this may be a read error. The V gene is TRBV24-1, the J gene TRBJ2-3; D not certain. Looked up from germline, CDR1 is KGHDR and CDR2 is SFDVKD. The germline V and J ends were trimmed by 1 base and 8 bases, with 12 bases remaining between them. The CDR3 is 14 amino acids. This chain's CDR3 is CATSDFRSAGTQYF. The CDR3 DNA is TGTGCCACCAGTGATTTCCGGAGCGCAGGTACGCAGTATTTT.

This clonotype was picked up a small number of times. V is TRBV19 and J is TRBJ2-4; TRBD1 matches at 9 bases. J gave up 13 bases and V 4 bases, and 11 bases lay outside the gene matches. This CDR3 has 14 amino acids. Germline V gene sequence: CDR1 LNHDA, CDR2 SQIVND (reference sequence). The CDR3 sequence is CASSTPGTGTKQYF. Written as DNA, the CDR3 is TGTGCCAGTAGTACTCCCGGGACAGGGACTAAACAGTACTTC.

This clonotype appeared a few times. This chain connects TRBV7-9 to TRBJ1-1; no clear D. The V end was cut by 3 bases, the J end by 1 base, with 12 bases between. This CDR3 is built from 15 residues. Germline V gene sequence: CDR1 SEHNR, CDR2 FQNEAQ (reference sequence). The CDR3 here is CASSFTTAKNTEAFF. The CDR3 DNA is TGTGCCAGCAGCTTTACGACGGCTAAGAACACTGAAGCTTTCTTT.

V is TRBV6-4 and J is TRBJ2-2, with 7 bases that match TRBD1. Germline CDR1 reads MRHNA; CDR2 reads SNTAGT. The CDR3 consists of 14 residues. With 6 bases clipped from V and 7 bases from J, the junction kept 8 bases outside the gene matches. CDR3 amino acids: CASSDREEGGELFF. In nucleotides, the CDR3 is TGTGCCAGCAGCGACAGGGAAGAGGGCGGGGAGCTGTTTTTT.

This clonotype occurred many times. The chain couples TRBV7-3 to TRBJ1-1, with 7 positions matching TRBD1. Unmatched junction bases numbered 8, after V lost 0 bases and J lost 10 bases. CDR1 and CDR2 from the germline V gene are SGHTA and FQGTGA. CDR3 length: 14 residues. As DNA, the CDR3 is TGTGCCAGCAGCTTAACGGCAGGGGGGATTCCAGCTTTCTTT. Translated, it gives CASSLTAGGIPAFF.

The V call is TRBV2, the J call TRBJ1-5, with D hard to call. Germline-derived CDR1 and CDR2 are SNHLY and FYNNEI. The CDR3 loop spans 14 amino acids. Trimming stripped 4 bases from V and 5 bases from J, with 12 bases between. This chain's CDR3 is CASSVTSGDQPQHF. CDR3 in DNA: TGTGCCAGCAGTGTGACTAGCGGGGATCAGCCCCAGCATTTT.

There are many counts of this clonotype. The chain links TRBV2 to TRBJ2-7, with TRBD1 matching over 7 bases. The CDR3 is made up of 14 amino acids. Germline values: CDR1 SNHLY, CDR2 FYNNEI. The V gene end was trimmed by 7 bases and the J gene end by 1 base; junction bases not matched to a gene: 7. In nucleotides, the CDR3 is TGTGCCAGCACCGGGACAGAGATATCCTACGAGCAGTACTTC. Translating gives CASTGTEISYEQYF.

This clonotype was counted a few times. V and J are TRBV9 and TRBJ2-1; TRBD2 matches 7 bases. CDR1 SGDLS and CDR2 YYNGEE come from the germline V gene. The CDR3 has 15 amino acids. With 3 bases clipped from V and 5 bases from J, the junction kept 8 bases outside the gene matches. DNA for the CDR3: TGTGCCAGCAGCGCTCGACTAGCTGGGCACAATGAGCAGTTCTTC. Its translation is CASSARLAGHNEQFF.

This clonotype has more than one count but fewer than ten. The chain carries TRBV12-3 or TRBV12-4 and TRBJ2-2, with 9 bases fitting TRBD1. Trimming cost V 6 bases and J 2 bases; bases outside gene matches: 7. CDR3 size: 16 residues. CDR3 DNA: TGTGCCAGCAGAAACTCGGGACAGGGTAACACCGGGGAGCTGTTTTTT. Amino acids: CASRNSGQGNTGELFF.

A few counts support this clonotype. J is TRBJ2-3 and V is TRBV6-1; a weak D match, TRBD2 (5 bases). V lost 4 bases and J 3 bases, leaving 8 bases between the germline ends. The CDR3 length is 13 residues. Germline CDR1 is MNHNS and CDR2 is SASEGT. Written as DNA, the CDR3 is TGTGCCAGCAGTGTAGAGGGAACAGATACGCAGTATTTT. Translated, it gives CASSVEGTDTQYF.

The chain carries TRBV4-3 and TRBJ1-5; no reliable D call. The CDR3 has 17 residues. CDR1 LGHNA and CDR2 YSLEER come from the germline V gene. V was cut by 0 bases and J by 0 bases, with 12 bases left in between. The CDR3 region is CASSQDATYTSNQPQHF. The CDR3 coding sequence is TGCGCCAGCAGCCAAGATGCGACTTATACTAGCAATCAGCCCCAGCATTTT.

This clonotype was counted between two and nine times. The chain uses TRBV6-2 or TRBV6-3 and TRBJ1-5, with 7 bases identical to TRBD1. The CDR3 is 18 residues long. CDR1 is MNHEY and CDR2 is SVGEGT in the germline V gene. J lost 0 bases, V lost 3 bases, and 11 bases had no gene match. For the CDR3, the DNA is TGTGCCAGCAGTTATTCAGGGGGTTCCCTCTATAGCAATCAGCCCCAGCATTTT. This sequence encodes CASSYSGGSLYSNQPQHF.

This clonotype was detected only a few times. This chain connects TRBV10-3 to TRBJ2-5, with 9 bases identical to TRBD1. The germline CDR1 and CDR2 sequences are ENHRY and SYGVKD. The CDR3 has 15 residues. V lost 1 base and J lost 3; bases outside the gene matches: 3. The CDR3 loop reads CAISEWGQGKETQYF. In DNA, the CDR3 is TGTGCCATCAGTGAGTGGGGACAGGGAAAAGAGACCCAGTACTTC.

The rearrangement joins TRBV29-1 to TRBJ1-2; D gene unclear. The CDR3 has 11 amino acids. The germline V and J ends were trimmed by 5 bases and 2 bases, with 6 bases remaining between them. Looked up from germline, CDR1 is SQVTM and CDR2 is ANQGSEA. As DNA, the CDR3 is TGCAGCGTTCTTGGGAACTATGGCTACACCTTC. It yields the protein CSVLGNYGYTF.

This clonotype has at least ten counts. V usage is TRBV12-3 or TRBV12-4 and J usage is TRBJ1-2; D gene unclear. Between the trimmed V and J ends, which lost 6 bases and 2 bases, there was a span of 13 bases. CDR3 length equals 14 residues. The CDR3 region has the DNA TGTGCCAGCAGGGGCCACGGAGGGAACTATGGCTACACCTTC. The encoded protein is CASRGHGGNYGYTF.

In this sample, this clonotype turned up many times. The V gene is TRBV7-3, the J gene TRBJ2-1, with D perhaps matching TRBD1 or TRBD2 (5 bases each). Looked up from germline, CDR1 is SGHTA and CDR2 is FQGTGA. The CDR3 is made up of 15 amino acids. The V gene lost 4 bases and the J gene lost 9 bases, with 19 bases spanning the gap. CDR3 sequence (DNA): TGTGCCAGCAGCTCTGGGACCCCCGAAGGTTCTGAGCAGTTCTTC. Its protein product is CASSSGTPEGSEQFF. Filled out from reference TRBV7-3 and TRBJ2-1, the complete variable domain reads GAGVSQTPSNKVTEKGKYVELRCDPISGHTALYWYRQSLGQGPEFLIYFQGTGAADDSGLPNDRFFAVRPEGSVSTLKIQRTERGDSAVYLCASSSGTPEGSEQFFGPGTRLTVL.

V gene TRBV29-1 combines with J gene TRBJ1-1; possibly TRBD1 for D (6 bases). The CDR3 is 13 amino acids. Trimming shortened V by 4 bases and J by 2 bases, and 11 bases separated the two germline ends. Germline CDR1 SQVTM, CDR2 ANQGSEA. The CDR3 reads CSVVGTLNTEAFF. DNA for the CDR3: TGCAGCGTTGTTGGGACACTTAACACTGAAGCTTTCTTT.

This clonotype was seen repeatedly, ten times or more. This chain links TRBV7-8 with TRBJ1-2; D is undetermined. Between the trimmed V and J ends, which lost 5 bases and 5 bases, there was a span of 12 bases. The length of the CDR3 is 13 residues. Germline V lookup: CDR1 SGHVS, CDR2 FQNEAQ. This chain's CDR3 is CASSPTGGYGYTF. DNA of the CDR3: TGTGCCAGCAGCCCTACGGGCGGGTATGGCTACACCTTC. Supplemented by reference TRBV7-8 and TRBJ1-2, the full variable domain reads GAGVSQSPRYKVAKRGQDVALRCDPISGHVSLFWYQQALGQGPEFLTYFQNEAQLDKSGLPSDRFFAERPEGSVSTLKIQRTQQEDSAVYLCASSPTGGYGYTFGSGTRLTVV.